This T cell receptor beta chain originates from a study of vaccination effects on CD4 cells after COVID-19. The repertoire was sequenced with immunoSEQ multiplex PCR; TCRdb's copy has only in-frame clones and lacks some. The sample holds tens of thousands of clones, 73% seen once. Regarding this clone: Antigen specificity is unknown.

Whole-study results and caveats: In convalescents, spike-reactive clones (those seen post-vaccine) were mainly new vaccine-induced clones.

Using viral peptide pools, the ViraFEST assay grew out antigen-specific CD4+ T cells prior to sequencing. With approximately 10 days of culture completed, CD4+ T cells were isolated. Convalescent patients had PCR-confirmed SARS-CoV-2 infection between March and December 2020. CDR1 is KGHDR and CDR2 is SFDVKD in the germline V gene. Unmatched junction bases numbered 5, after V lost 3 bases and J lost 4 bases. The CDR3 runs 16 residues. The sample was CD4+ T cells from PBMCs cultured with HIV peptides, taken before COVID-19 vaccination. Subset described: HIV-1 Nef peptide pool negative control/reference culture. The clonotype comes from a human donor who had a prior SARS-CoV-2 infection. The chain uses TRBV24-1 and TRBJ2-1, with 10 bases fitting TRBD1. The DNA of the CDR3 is TGTGCCACCAGTGATAGGACAGGGGGGATGTACAATGAGCAGTTCTTC. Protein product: CATSDRTGGMYNEQFF.